Presented here are 31 T cell receptor beta chains from one specimen sequenced in a study of T cells in women clearing cervical HPV infection. Clones were read by immunoSEQ multiplex PCR, and TCRdb kept only the in-frame ones, dropping some. The specimen's table records about 12,000 clones. Source material: blood buffy coat. The receptor source for this set is a woman between 18 and 75 years old with a cervical HPV16 infection that either progressed to CIN3+ or cleared (not recorded which).

With respect to this clone: From the germline J gene comes the end of the CDR3, since the read stops 3 residues before it. The rearrangement uses TRBV2 and TRBJ1-6; D gene ambiguous. CDR1 and CDR2 from the germline V gene are SNHLY and FYNNEI. This CDR3 contains 13 residues. Trimming removed 7 bases at V and 10 bases at J, with 14 bases between. CDR3 in amino acids: CASTGEQYSPLHF. The CDR3 DNA, read in part, is TGTGCCAGCACCGGAGAACAGTACTCACCC.

On this clone: The read stops 3 residues short of the end of the CDR3; the missing end is completed from the germline J gene. The J gene is TRBJ1-4, the V gene TRBV28, with D uncertain. Germline loops: CDR1 MDHEN, CDR2 SYDVKM. The CDR3 is made up of 14 amino acids. V gave up 3 bases and J gave up 8 bases, with 13 bases separating them. The CDR3 DNA, read in part, is TGTGCCAGCAGTTTTCACGTGGCCCGCGAAAAA. Its translation is CASSFHVAREK. The entire CDR3 is CASSFHVAREKLFF.

Regarding this clone: The read stops 3 residues short of the end of the CDR3; the missing end is completed from the germline J gene. The J gene is TRBJ2-2, the V gene TRBV19, with D unresolved. Germline CDR1 is LNHDA and CDR2 is SQIVND (reference sequence). The CDR3 length is 14 residues. Trimming cost V 1 base and J 4 bases, with 7 bases left between them. Incomplete CDR3 DNA: TGTGCCAGTAGTATAGCCACATCCACCGGGGAG. The encoded protein is CASSIATSTGE. The complete CDR3 protein is CASSIATSTGELFF.

In the case of this clone: The read ends 3 residues early relative to the CDR3; the germline J gene fills the gap. The chain joins TRBV27 to TRBJ1-2; 7 bases match TRBD1. There are 13 residues in the CDR3. Per the germline V gene, CDR1 is MNHEY and CDR2 is SMNVEV (reference sequence). The junction had 5 bases not matched to a gene; V was cut back by 5 bases and J by 5 bases. CDR3 DNA, as far as it was read: TGTGCCAGCAGTCCACCGGGACAGTATGGC. Amino acid sequence: CASSPPGQYG. The CDR3 reads in full as CASSPPGQYGYTF.

A note on this clone: With the read ending 3 residues before the CDR3 end, the germline J gene is used to fill in that end. The V and J genes are TRBV7-8 and TRBJ2-5; unclear D gene. Trimming removed 5 bases at V and 1 base at J, with 17 bases between. This CDR3 contains 16 residues. Germline V gives CDR1 SGHVS, CDR2 FQNEAQ. The covered CDR3 bases are TGTGCCAGCAGCCTGTGGAACACAGAGTTCCAAGAGACC. The encoded protein is CASSLWNTEFQET. The full CDR3 protein is CASSLWNTEFQETQYF.

Worth noting for this clone: The read halts 3 residues ahead of the CDR3 end, with the missing end drawn from the germline J gene. This chain connects TRBV15 to TRBJ2-1, with a weak D call TRBD1 (5 bases). The V gene's germline CDR1 is LNHNV and CDR2 YYDKDF (reference sequence). V shed 0 bases and J shed 8 bases, with 14 bases lying between them. CDR3 length equals 15 residues. The covered CDR3 bases are TGTGCCACCAGCAGAGATGTAACAGGCCCCCATGAG. This gives the protein CATSRDVTGPHE. Given in full, the CDR3 is CATSRDVTGPHEQFF.

As to this clone: The read ends 3 residues shy of where the CDR3 ends; the end is completed using the germline J gene. The chain has TRBV7-9 and TRBJ2-4, with D maybe TRBD1 (6 bases). The CDR3 sequence is 14 residues long. Germline values: CDR1 SEHNR, CDR2 FQNEAQ (reference sequence). CDR3 DNA, as far as it was read: TGTGCCAGCAGCCCTCGAACAGGGAACTATGGT. Translation gives CASSPRTGNYG. The whole CDR3 protein reads CASSPRTGNYGQYF. Variable domain in full (rest from reference TRBV7-9 and TRBJ2-4): DTGVSQNPRHKITKRGQNVTFRCDPISEHNRLYWYRQTLGQGPEFLTYFQNEAQLEKSRLLSDRFSAERPKGSFSTLEIQRTEQGDSAMYLCASSPRTGNYGQYFGAGTRLSVL.

Worth noting for this clone: The CDR3 extends 3 residues past the end of the read, so its final part is completed from the germline J gene. The rearrangement joins TRBV9 to TRBJ2-1, with D possibly TRBD2 on 7 matching bases. V lost 0 bases and J lost 4, with 17 bases in between. This CDR3 has 17 amino acids. Germline V CDR1 and CDR2: SGDLS, YYNGEE. The part of the CDR3 DNA that was read is TGTGCCAGCAGCGTAGCTCGGGGGCTAGCGGTATACAATGAG. This gives the protein CASSVARGLAVYNE. The full CDR3 protein reads CASSVARGLAVYNEQFF. The full variable domain, its missing parts supplied by reference TRBV9 and TRBJ2-1, is DSGVTQTPKHLITATGQRVTLRCSPRSGDLSVYWYQQSLDQGLQFLIQYYNGEERAKGNILERFSAQQFPDLHSELNLSSLELGDSALYFCASSVARGLAVYNEQFFGPGTRLTVL.

Concerning this clone: The read ends 3 residues early relative to the CDR3; the germline J gene fills the gap. V gene TRBV19 combines with J gene TRBJ1-2; perhaps TRBD1 as D (6 bases). Per germline, CDR1 LNHDA and CDR2 SQIVND (reference sequence). Trimming stripped 3 bases from V and 4 bases from J, with 12 bases between. The CDR3 is 14 amino acids. CDR3 amino acids: CASSIQYRAYGYTF. The CDR3 DNA, read in part, is TGTGCCAGTAGTATTCAATACAGGGCCTATGGC.

About this clone itself: Coverage ceases 3 residues before the CDR3 finishes, and the germline J gene fills in the end. The chain links TRBV6-1 to TRBJ2-7, with D possibly called TRBD1 or TRBD2 (5 bases each). Germline-derived CDR1 and CDR2 are MNHNS and SASEGT. V shed 4 bases and J shed 5 bases, with 15 bases lying between them. The length of the CDR3 is 14 residues. CDR3 bases read: TGTGCCAGCAGTGTCCCAGAAAGAGGGGACGAG. Translating gives CASSVPERGDE. From start to end, the CDR3 is CASSVPERGDEQYF.

The CDR3 DNA, read in part, is TGTGCCAGCAGCTTAGAGCGGGGGTACAATGAG. Its protein is CASSLERGYNE. The whole CDR3 region reads CASSLERGYNEQFF. The J gene is TRBJ2-1, the V gene TRBV7-2; 8 nucleotides line up with TRBD2. With the read ending 3 residues before the CDR3 end, the germline J gene is used to fill in that end. The CDR3 spans 14 residues. Germline V lookup: CDR1 SGHTA, CDR2 FQGNSA. J gave up 4 bases and V 1 base, and 0 bases lay outside the gene matches. Full variable domain (outside the CDR3, taken from reference TRBV7-2 and TRBJ2-1): GAGVSQSPSNKVTEKGKDVELRCDPISGHTALYWYRQSLGQGLEFLIYFQGNSAPDKSGLPSDRFSAERTGGSVSTLTIQRTQQEDSAVYLCASSLERGYNEQFFGPGTRLTVL.

A note on this clone: The read falls 3 residues short of the CDR3 end, and the missing part is taken from the germline J gene. The chain couples TRBV2 to TRBJ1-3; D gene ambiguous. Per germline, CDR1 SNHLY and CDR2 FYNNEI. The CDR3 runs to 15 residues. The V end lost 4 bases, the J end lost 2 bases, and 12 bases lay between the germline ends. The sequenced part of the CDR3 DNA is TGTGCCAGCAGTGTTCAGGTCGTCCCTGGAAACACC. Amino acids: CASSVQVVPGNT. The full CDR3 reads CASSVQVVPGNTIYF.

A word on this clone: From the germline J gene comes the end of the CDR3, since the read stops 3 residues before it. The V gene is TRBV19, the J gene TRBJ2-1, with D unresolved. The CDR3 is made up of 15 amino acids. Between the trimmed V and J ends, which lost 1 base and 5 bases, there was a span of 12 bases. CDR1 is LNHDA and CDR2 is SQIVND in the germline V gene (reference sequence). The CDR3 bases that were read are TGTGCCAGTAGTATAGCGGATGGGCCCCACAATGAG. This encodes CASSIADGPHNE. Given in full, the CDR3 is CASSIADGPHNEQFF. The variable domain in full, completed from reference TRBV19 and TRBJ2-1, reads DGGITQSPKYLFRKEGQNVTLSCEQNLNHDAMYWYRQDPGQGLRLIYYSQIVNDFQKGDIAEGYSVSREKKESFPLTVTSAQKNPTAFYLCASSIADGPHNEQFFGPGTRLTVL.

Points on this clone: The read ends 3 residues early relative to the CDR3; the germline J gene fills the gap. The J gene is TRBJ2-5, the V gene TRBV19; no definite D call. The ends were cut back, 1 base at V and 4 bases at J, with 10 bases in the middle. Germline CDR1 reads LNHDA; CDR2 reads SQIVND (reference sequence). CDR3 length equals 14 residues. CDR3 DNA (partial): TGTGCCAGTAGTATAGGAACGGGTGTAGAGACC. It translates to CASSIGTGVET. The full-length CDR3 reads as CASSIGTGVETQYF.

Points on this clone: The CDR3 end falls 3 residues outside the read, so it is completed with the germline J gene. J is TRBJ2-5 and V is TRBV5-1; 7 bases line up with TRBD1. Germline trimming cut 2 bases from V and 2 bases from J; bases unmatched to any gene: 3. The CDR3 is 14 amino acids. Germline loops: CDR1 SGHRS, CDR2 YFSETQ. The covered CDR3 bases are TGCGCCAGCAGCTTCGGGACAGTTCAAGAGACC. Its protein product is CASSFGTVQET. The full CDR3 is CASSFGTVQETQYF.

CDR3 DNA (partial): TGTGCCAGCAGCTACAACCGGGACAGGTTAAATGAG. It is translated as CASSYNRDRLNE. The whole CDR3 region reads CASSYNRDRLNEQFF. The genes are TRBV7-6 and TRBJ2-1, with 8 nucleotides matching TRBD1. The read ends 3 residues before the CDR3 terminus; that terminus is restored from the germline J gene. Germline V CDR1 and CDR2: SGHVS, FNYEAQ. The CDR3 totals 15 residues. V shed 4 bases, J shed 7 bases, and the junction held 9 bases outside the gene matches.

Regarding this clone: The read finishes 3 residues shy of the CDR3 end, and the germline J gene is used to complete it. The rearrangement uses TRBV4-2 and TRBJ2-2, with 13 bases matching TRBD2. The CDR3 contains 15 residues. The ends lost 6 bases at V and 4 bases at J; junction bases unmatched: 2. Germline values: CDR1 LGHNA, CDR2 YNFKEQ. The part of the CDR3 DNA that was read is TGTGCCAGCAGGGGACTAGCGGGGATCACCGGGGAG. This encodes CASRGLAGITGE. The whole CDR3 sequence is CASRGLAGITGELFF.

On this clone: Sequencing ends 3 residues short of the CDR3 end; the germline J gene provides the rest. V usage is TRBV6-1 and J usage is TRBJ2-3; 9 positions match TRBD2. CDR3 length: 16 amino acids. CDR1 and CDR2 from the germline V gene are MNHNS and SASEGT. After removal of 0 bases from V and 5 bases from J, the junction contained 6 bases not matched to a gene. Here the CDR3 reads CASSEAGGGALDTQYF. The sequenced part of the CDR3 DNA is TGTGCCAGCAGTGAAGCCGGCGGGGGGGCCTTAGATACG.

In the case of this clone: Read data end 3 residues before the CDR3 end; the end is taken from the germline J gene. The V and J genes are TRBV9 and TRBJ2-2; a weak D match, TRBD2 (6 bases). This CDR3 has 16 residues. Trimming left V 5 bases short and J 4 bases short, with 18 bases between. Germline-derived CDR1 and CDR2 are SGDLS and YYNGEE. Partial CDR3 DNA: TGTGCCAGCAGACCAACCGGGACTTTGTCCACCGGGGAG. It translates to CASRPTGTLSTGE. The whole CDR3 region reads CASRPTGTLSTGELFF.

A word on this clone: The CDR3 goes on 3 residues after the read ends, and that part is filled in from the germline J gene. The rearrangement joins TRBV5-6 to TRBJ2-5; TRBD2 agrees at 8 bases. The V gene's germline CDR1 is SGHDT and CDR2 YYEEEE. The CDR3 length is 15 residues. With V trimmed by 0 bases and J by 5 bases, 6 bases remained unmatched. Partial CDR3 DNA: TGTGCCAGCAGCTTGGCCGGGGGGGCCGTGGAGACC. It codes for CASSLAGGAVET. Given in full, the CDR3 is CASSLAGGAVETQYF.

Concerning this clone: The sequence runs out 3 residues before the end of the CDR3; the remainder is reconstructed from the germline J gene. V and J are TRBV19 and TRBJ2-7; 9 bases agree with TRBD1. V lost 6 bases, J lost 0 bases, and 6 bases stayed unmatched. Germline lookup yields CDR1 LNHDA and CDR2 SQIVND (reference sequence). The CDR3 is made up of 15 amino acids. CDR3 region: CASSSQQGASYEQYF. The covered CDR3 bases are TGTGCCAGTAGCTCCCAACAGGGGGCCTCCTACGAG.

As for this clone: Sequencing ends 3 residues short of the CDR3 end; the germline J gene provides the rest. The chain couples TRBV13 to TRBJ2-7; 8 bases agree with TRBD2. Germline CDR1 and CDR2: PRHDT and FYEKMQ (reference sequence). V lost 3 bases to trimming and J lost 4 bases; unmatched junction nucleotides: 14. This CDR3 contains 17 residues. CDR3 DNA (partial): TGTGCCAGCAGCTTGGGAACATGGGGCGGGGGGCGATACGAG. Its protein is CASSLGTWGGGRYE. The full-length CDR3 reads as CASSLGTWGGGRYEQYF.

This clone is medium-sized by frequency. The sequence runs out 3 residues before the end of the CDR3; the remainder is reconstructed from the germline J gene. This rearrangement joins TRBV6-1 to TRBJ1-4; possible D gene TRBD1, 6 bases. This CDR3 contains 15 residues. Trimming shortened V by 4 bases and J by 4 bases, and 13 bases separated the two germline ends. The germline CDR1 and CDR2 sequences are MNHNS and SASEGT. Incomplete CDR3 DNA: TGTGCCAGCAGTGCAGGGGATCGGGATAATGAAAAA. This encodes CASSAGDRDNEK. The CDR3 in full is CASSAGDRDNEKLFF.

For this clone: Read coverage stops 3 residues before the CDR3 terminus; the germline J gene supplies the remainder. This rearrangement joins TRBV18 to TRBJ2-4; TRBD1 matches 7 bases. The CDR3 length is 17 residues. CDR1 and CDR2 from the germline V gene are KGHSH and LQKENI. This CDR3 is CASSPSMAKRQGRGQYF. Partial CDR3 DNA: TGTGCCAGCTCACCTTCCATGGCTAAGAGACAGGGAAGAGGT. Using reference TRBV18 and TRBJ2-4 for the parts outside the CDR3, the full variable domain is NAGVMQNPRHLVRRRGQEARLRCSPMKGHSHVYWYRQLPEEGLKFMVYLQKENIIDESGMPKERFSAEFPKEGPSILRIQQVVRGDSAAYFCASSPSMAKRQGRGQYFGAGTRLSVL.

About this clone itself: The read ends 3 residues shy of where the CDR3 ends; the end is completed using the germline J gene. The chain couples TRBV5-1 to TRBJ1-1, with a possible D match to TRBD1 (5 bases). Germline V gene sequence: CDR1 SGHRS, CDR2 YFSETQ. The CDR3 extends over 14 amino acids. V was shortened by 0 bases and J by 5 bases, with 11 bases between the two germline ends. This chain's CDR3 is CASSLGVKGTEAFF. The part of the CDR3 DNA that was read is TGCGCCAGCAGCTTGGGGGTCAAGGGGACTGAA.

With regard to this clone: The sequence runs out 3 residues before the end of the CDR3; the remainder is reconstructed from the germline J gene. The rearrangement joins TRBV20-1 to TRBJ2-7; 7 bases are shared with TRBD1. The CDR3 has 15 residues. Germline V gene sequence: CDR1 DFQATT, CDR2 SNEGSKA (reference sequence). The J segment lost 0 bases and the V segment lost 0 bases, leaving 5 bases of the junction unmatched. CDR3 DNA (partial): TGCAGTGCTAGAGATCTCGGGACAGACTCCTACGAG. The encoded protein is CSARDLGTDSYE. The full CDR3 protein reads CSARDLGTDSYEQYF.

As for this clone: The read is 3 residues too short to cover the CDR3 end, so that end is filled in from the germline J gene. The rearrangement joins TRBV20-1 to TRBJ1-4; 7 nucleotides match TRBD1. The CDR3 sequence is 14 residues long. Trimming removed 3 bases from V and 5 bases from J; junction bases left unmatched: 6. The V gene's germline CDR1 is DFQATT and CDR2 SNEGSKA (reference sequence). The sequenced CDR3 bases are TGCAGTGCTAGCACGGGACAGATAAATGAAAAA. Translating gives CSASTGQINEK. The whole CDR3 protein is CSASTGQINEKLFF.

Remarks on this clone: The sequenced fragment ends 3 residues before the CDR3 boundary, so the rest is inferred from the germline J gene. The chain is built from TRBV19 and TRBJ2-3, with a possible D match to TRBD1 (6 bases). The V gene lost 4 bases and the J gene lost 7 bases, with 15 bases spanning the gap. Germline CDR1 reads LNHDA; CDR2 reads SQIVND (reference sequence). This CDR3 is 14 amino acids long. The CDR3 loop reads CASSNQLTGHTQYF. CDR3 bases read: TGTGCCAGTAGTAATCAACTGACAGGTCATACG.

With regard to this clone: The sequenced fragment ends 3 residues before the CDR3 boundary, so the rest is inferred from the germline J gene. This rearrangement joins TRBV14 to TRBJ1-2, with a possible D match to TRBD1 (5 bases). The CDR3 runs to 14 residues. V was clipped by 4 bases and J by 4 bases, with 13 bases between them. CDR1 and CDR2 (germline): SGHDN, FVKESK. CDR3: CASSRAMGGYGYTF. The covered CDR3 bases are TGTGCCAGCAGCCGAGCTATGGGGGGCTATGGC.

As for this clone: The CDR3 is cut off 3 residues early in the read; its end comes from the germline J gene. V and J are TRBV5-4 and TRBJ2-7; 7 positions agree with TRBD2. This CDR3 has 12 residues. The germline gives CDR1 SGHNT, CDR2 YYREEE (reference sequence). The trim removed 4 bases at V and 5 bases at J, leaving 3 bases unmatched. The CDR3: CASSQSGDEQYF. The covered CDR3 bases are TGTGCCAGCAGCCAAAGCGGGGACGAG. Full variable domain (remainder filled in from reference TRBV5-4 and TRBJ2-7): ETGVTQSPTHLIKTRGQQVTLRCSSQSGHNTVSWYQQALGQGPQFIFQYYREEENGRGNFPPRFSGLQFPNYSSELNVNALELDDSALYLCASSQSGDEQYFGPGTRLTVT.

A note on this clone: The observed sequence ends 3 residues before the CDR3 terminus, with the missing tail filled in from the germline J gene. V is TRBV28 and J is TRBJ2-1; D remains unclear. V lost 6 bases, J lost 7 bases, and 7 bases lay in between. The CDR3 has 11 residues. Per the germline V gene, CDR1 is MDHEN and CDR2 is SYDVKM. The sequenced CDR3 bases are TGTGCCAGCAGATACCAGAATGAG. This translates into CASRYQNE. The full CDR3 reads CASRYQNEQFF.